In this sample, the clone carrying this TCR beta chain turned up a few times. Its antigen remains unidentified. Germline V gives CDR1 MNHNY, CDR2 SVGAGI (reference sequence). V shed 7 bases, J shed 8 bases, and the junction held 12 bases outside the gene matches. The CDR3 sequence is 16 residues long. These data are taken from a study of blood T cells in healthy people across ages. Study-wide findings and caveats: Diversity estimates from one million T cells were considered underestimates.

Next came a second PCR, run for about 7 to 12 cycles, which used a sample-barcoded 5' primer along with a J-beta primer mix. Using its own MiXCR run on the 5' RACE reads, TCRdb lists one record per CDR3 protein. The sample shows approximately 850,000 distinct CDR3 sequences, around 45% of them seen only once. This rearrangement joins TRBV6-6 to TRBJ2-1, with 12 bases lining up with TRBD2. The sequenced sample consisted of blood. The sequence came from a man in his fifties or sixties in good health. CDR3 coding DNA: TGTGCCAGCAAGCTCAATCTAGCGGGGGGGCCCTATGAGCAGTTCTTC. Protein: CASKLNLAGGPYEQFF.